The rows below give T cell receptor beta chains drawn from one sample of a study of cytomegalovirus exposure and HLA in healthy donors. Clones were sequenced by immunoSEQ multiplex PCR, and TCRdb holds only the in-frame ones, with some missing. Of hundreds of thousands of clones listed, around 73% were seen once; the top ten hold 3.5% to 4%. The sample comprised PBMCs. The origin of the receptors is a male donor in good health and CMV-seronegative. Both conserved end residues are part of each CDR3. The D gene is left open where the match is weak. Only some rows state a clone size, as once, few, many or a class for expanded clones.

d_call	v_call	clone_size	j_call	cdr3_aa	cdr3_nt
-	TRBV7-9	-	TRBJ1-1	CASSPVGPGPNTEAFF	TGTGCCAGCAGCCCTGTAGGGCCAGGGCCGAACACTGAAGCTTTCTTT
TRBD2	TRBV5-1	-	TRBJ2-1	CASTLTSGYNEQFF	TGCGCCAGCACCCTGACTAGCGGATACAATGAGCAGTTCTTC
-	TRBV28	-	TRBJ2-2	CASSSRGGELFF	TGTGCCAGCAGTTCCCGGGGGGGGGAGCTGTTTTTT
TRBD1	TRBV7-8	-	TRBJ1-6	CASSLTGTENSPLHF	TGTGCCAGCAGCTTAACCGGGACAGAAAATTCACCCCTCCACTTT
TRBD2	TRBV5-4	-	TRBJ2-7	CASSFGLAGGQEKYEQYF	TGTGCCAGCAGCTTCGGACTAGCGGGAGGGCAAGAAAAATACGAGCAGTACTTC
TRBD1	TRBV27	-	TRBJ1-2	CASSPWDRNYGYTF	TGTGCCAGCAGTCCTTGGGACAGGAACTATGGCTACACCTTC
-	TRBV25-1	-	TRBJ2-1	CATNAGGNEQFF	TGTGCCACCAACGCCGGGGGAAATGAGCAGTTCTTC
-	TRBV7-2	-	TRBJ2-3	CASSFSTDTQYF	TGTGCCAGCAGCTTCTCGACAGATACGCAGTATTTT
-	TRBV28	once	TRBJ2-7	CASSEGPGHYEQYF	TGTGCCAGCAGTGAGGGCCCCGGTCACTACGAGCAGTACTTC
-	TRBV14	-	TRBJ2-3	CASSQDLARPGQYF	TGTGCCAGCAGCCAAGATTTGGCGCGGCCCGGGCAGTATTTT
-	TRBV2	-	TRBJ2-7	CATRGRDYEQYF	TGTGCCACCCGAGGACGGGACTACGAGCAGTACTTC
-	TRBV15	-	TRBJ2-7	CATSREIRDSSYEQYF	TGTGCCACCAGCAGGGAGATACGGGACTCCTCCTACGAGCAGTACTTC
TRBD2	TRBV7-3	-	TRBJ2-1	CASSLRASGNLNEQFF	TGTGCCAGCAGCTTAAGGGCTAGCGGGAACCTCAATGAGCAGTTCTTC
-	TRBV9	-	TRBJ1-2	CASSSGTPFSNYGYTF	TGTGCCAGCTCCTCGGGGACACCCTTTTCTAACTATGGCTACACCTTC
TRBD1	TRBV18	-	TRBJ1-1	CASSLYTGVAMNTEAFF	TGTGCCAGCTCACTGTATACAGGGGTTGCAATGAACACTGAAGCTTTCTTT
TRBD2	TRBV29-1	-	TRBJ2-1	CSVVLAGGNNEQFF	TGCAGCGTCGTCCTAGCGGGAGGGAACAATGAGCAGTTCTTC
-	TRBV6-1	-	TRBJ1-4	CASTPGTNEKLFF	TGTGCCAGCACCCCAGGGACTAATGAAAAACTGTTTTTT
TRBD2	TRBV19	-	TRBJ2-2	CASGLAGVDTGELFF	TGTGCCAGTGGACTAGCGGGAGTTGACACCGGGGAGCTGTTTTTT
TRBD1	TRBV7-3	-	TRBJ2-4	CASSLKAGGNIQYF	TGTGCCAGCAGCTTAAAGGCAGGGGGAAACATTCAGTACTTC
-	TRBV18	once	TRBJ2-6	CASSRGLSGANVLTF	TGTGCCAGCTCAAGGGGTCTCTCTGGGGCCAACGTCCTGACTTTC
-	TRBV6-6	-	TRBJ2-5	CASSQISETQYF	TGTGCCAGCAGTCAGATTTCCGAGACCCAGTACTTC
TRBD1	TRBV29-1	-	TRBJ1-3	CSAGTGGVGNTIYF	TGCAGCGCGGGGACAGGGGGCGTGGGAAACACCATATATTTT
TRBD1	TRBV2	-	TRBJ1-1	CASGRTGVTEAFF	TGTGCCAGCGGCCGGACAGGGGTCACTGAAGCTTTCTTT
-	TRBV19	-	TRBJ2-2	CASSRGPTGELFF	TGTGCCAGTAGTAGAGGGCCCACCGGGGAGCTGTTTTTT
-	TRBV5-1	-	TRBJ1-4	CASSYRGRGEKLFF	TGCGCCAGCAGCTATCGAGGGCGAGGTGAAAAACTGTTTTTT
-	TRBV14	-	TRBJ2-7	CASSQELNRVAYEQYF	TGTGCCAGCAGCCAAGAACTTAACAGGGTAGCCTACGAGCAGTACTTC
TRBD1	TRBV2	-	TRBJ1-2	CASSEIRGIPLLVF	TGTGCCAGCAGTGAAATCAGGGGGATTCCCTTATTGGTTTTC
-	TRBV7-9	-	TRBJ2-1	CASSFVSRGGNEQFF	TGTGCCAGCAGCTTTGTTTCCAGGGGTGGCAATGAGCAGTTCTTC
-	TRBV9	once	TRBJ1-4	CASSAEGAVAEKLFF	TGTGCCAGCAGCGCCGAAGGGGCTGTGGCTGAAAAACTGTTTTTT
TRBD1	TRBV4-1	-	TRBJ1-3	CASSPLRDRGMSGNTIYF	TGCGCCAGCAGCCCTCTCCGGGACAGGGGAATGAGTGGAAACACCATATATTTT
TRBD2	TRBV5-4	-	TRBJ2-7	CASSPGTSGSREQYF	TGTGCCAGCAGCCCAGGGACTAGCGGGAGTCGCGAGCAGTACTTC
-	TRBV29-1	-	TRBJ1-2	CSVEGRGYGYTF	TGCAGCGTTGAGGGGCGGGGTTATGGCTACACCTTC
-	TRBV5-4	-	TRBJ1-1	CASSRGVLRTEAFF	TGTGCCAGCAGCCGGGGGGTTTTGCGGACTGAAGCTTTCTTT
-	TRBV6-1	-	TRBJ2-7	CASSAPSVLTGEQYF	TGTGCCAGCAGTGCCCCTTCCGTGCTCACGGGGGAGCAGTACTTC
-	TRBV5-1	-	TRBJ1-1	CASSLGLAYAPEAFF	TGCGCCAGCAGCTTGGGACTAGCTTACGCCCCTGAAGCTTTCTTT
-	TRBV6-1	-	TRBJ1-1	CASRSTGNTEAFF	TGTGCCAGCAGGTCGACAGGGAACACTGAAGCTTTCTTT
TRBD1	TRBV6-1	-	TRBJ1-2	CASRPGQGAWGYTF	TGTGCCAGCAGACCCGGACAGGGGGCTTGGGGCTACACCTTC
-	TRBV19	-	TRBJ2-1	CASSIDLSNEQFF	TGTGCCAGTAGTATAGATCTGAGCAATGAGCAGTTCTTC
TRBD2	TRBV9	once	TRBJ2-1	CASSVGLAGDNEQFF	TGTGCCAGCAGCGTAGGACTAGCGGGGGACAATGAGCAGTTCTTC
-	TRBV18	-	TRBJ1-3	CASSPLDEGGGNTIYF	TGTGCCAGCTCACCACTCGATGAAGGGGGAGGAAACACCATATATTTT